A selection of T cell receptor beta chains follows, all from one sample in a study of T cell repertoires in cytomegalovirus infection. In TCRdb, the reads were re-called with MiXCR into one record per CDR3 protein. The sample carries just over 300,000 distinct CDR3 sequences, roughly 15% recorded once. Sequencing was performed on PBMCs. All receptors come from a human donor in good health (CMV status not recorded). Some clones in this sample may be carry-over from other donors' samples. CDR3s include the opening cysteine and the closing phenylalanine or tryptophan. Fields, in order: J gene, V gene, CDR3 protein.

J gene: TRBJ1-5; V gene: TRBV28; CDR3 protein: CASSHGEGARNQPQHF
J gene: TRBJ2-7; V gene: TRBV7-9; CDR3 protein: CASSLVNTYEQYF
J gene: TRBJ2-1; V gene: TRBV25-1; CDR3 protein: CASSEGSAVNEQFF
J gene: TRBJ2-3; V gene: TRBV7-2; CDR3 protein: CASSPGLASTDTQYF
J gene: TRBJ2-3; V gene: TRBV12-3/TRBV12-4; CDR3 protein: CASSLRQGETDTQYF
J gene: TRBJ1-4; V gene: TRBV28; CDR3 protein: CASRPTGLNEKLFF
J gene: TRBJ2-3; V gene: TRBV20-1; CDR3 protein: CSAPPPSRDPDTQYF
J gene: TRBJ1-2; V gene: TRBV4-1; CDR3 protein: CASSQTGTNNGYTF
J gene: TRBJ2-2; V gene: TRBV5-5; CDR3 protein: CASSLEWTGELFF
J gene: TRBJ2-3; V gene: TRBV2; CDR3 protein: CANTLAGGLTDTQYF
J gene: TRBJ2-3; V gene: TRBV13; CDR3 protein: CASSLPGGAGWADTQYF
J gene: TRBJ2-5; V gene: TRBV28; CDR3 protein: CASNLSGGEETQYF
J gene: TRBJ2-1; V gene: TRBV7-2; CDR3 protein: CASSLGGPLNEQFF
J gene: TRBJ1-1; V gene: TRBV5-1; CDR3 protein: CASSFLGEEVEAFF
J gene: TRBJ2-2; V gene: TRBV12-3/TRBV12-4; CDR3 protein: CASSFPQNTGELFF
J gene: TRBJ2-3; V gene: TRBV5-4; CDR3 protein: CASSASNGFTDTQYF
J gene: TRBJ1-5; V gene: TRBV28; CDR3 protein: CASSWGSNQPQHF
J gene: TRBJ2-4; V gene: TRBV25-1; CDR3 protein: CASSEPGGGLQYF
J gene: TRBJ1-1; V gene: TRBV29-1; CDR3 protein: CSVDPGRGGTEAFF
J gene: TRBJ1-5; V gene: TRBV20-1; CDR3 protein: CSARDGDQPQHF
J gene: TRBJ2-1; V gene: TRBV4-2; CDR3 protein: CASSQDQGIYNEQFF
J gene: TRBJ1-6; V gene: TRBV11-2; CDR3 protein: CASSAPSSYNSPLHF
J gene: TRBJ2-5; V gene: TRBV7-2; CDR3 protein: CASSQRTGSQETQYF
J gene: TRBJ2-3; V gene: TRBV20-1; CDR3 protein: CSANRVDTQYF
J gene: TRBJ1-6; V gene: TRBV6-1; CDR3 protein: CASRSGVPPLHF
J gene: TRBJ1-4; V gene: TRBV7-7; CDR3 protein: CASSFVGQRNEKLFF
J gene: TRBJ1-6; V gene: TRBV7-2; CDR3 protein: CASSLAPGRGGNSPLHF
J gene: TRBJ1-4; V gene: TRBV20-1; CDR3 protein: CSALKNEKLFF
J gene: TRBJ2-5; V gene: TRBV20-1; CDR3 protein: CSARDPNSLAGPQETQYF
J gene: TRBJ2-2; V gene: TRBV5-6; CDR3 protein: CASSLIAGANTGELFF
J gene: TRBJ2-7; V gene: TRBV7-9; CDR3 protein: CASSPLPDRAPFSYEQYF
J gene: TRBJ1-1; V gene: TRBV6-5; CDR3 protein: CASSYSPYGEREDTEAFF
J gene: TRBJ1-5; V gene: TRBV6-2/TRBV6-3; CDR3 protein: CASNFGGNQPQHF
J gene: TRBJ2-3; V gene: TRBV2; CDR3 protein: CASSATGPPTDTQYF
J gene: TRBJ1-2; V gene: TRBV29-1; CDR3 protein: CSVEVRQGDDYGYTF
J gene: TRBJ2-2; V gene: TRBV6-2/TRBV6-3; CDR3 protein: CATHGGQVANTGELFF
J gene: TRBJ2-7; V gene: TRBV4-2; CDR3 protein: CASSQRGDNSSYEQYF
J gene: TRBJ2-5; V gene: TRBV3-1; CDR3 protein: CASSQVYITGGKETQYF
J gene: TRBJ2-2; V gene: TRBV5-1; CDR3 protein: CASSLAQPNTGELFF
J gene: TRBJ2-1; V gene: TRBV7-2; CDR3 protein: CASSSQWSRGLAGEYNEQFF
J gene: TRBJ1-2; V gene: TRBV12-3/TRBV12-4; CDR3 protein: CASSPGGDRGKARYGYTF
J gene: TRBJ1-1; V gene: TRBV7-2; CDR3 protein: CASSFREGAFF
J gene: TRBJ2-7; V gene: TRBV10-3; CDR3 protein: CAISLHYEQYF
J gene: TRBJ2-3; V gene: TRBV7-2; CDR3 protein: CASSFFLAGGSTDTQYF
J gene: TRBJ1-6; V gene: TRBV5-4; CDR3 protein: CASSYDRGYSPLHF
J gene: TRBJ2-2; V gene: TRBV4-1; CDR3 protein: CASSNPGTGHTGELFF
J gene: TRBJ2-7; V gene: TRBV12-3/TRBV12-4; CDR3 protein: CASRAPSGTGSEQYF